The 29 T cell receptor beta chains below all came from one sample that was sequenced in a study of sequential checkpoint blockade in melanoma. The treatment was: randomized to nivolumab then ipilimumab (arm A) or the reverse (arm B). Only in-frame clones appear in the TCRdb table, and some are missing; sequencing was by immunoSEQ multiplex PCR. The sample includes over 25,000 clones, approximately 82% of them seen just once. The sample consisted of CD8+ T cells sorted from blood (inferred from file names), taken from a patient given nivolumab and ipilimumab in sequence. The receptor source for this set is a human donor with melanoma.

The gene calls are TRBV5-1 and TRBJ1-1, with a possible D match to TRBD1 (6 bases). Per germline, CDR1 SGHRS and CDR2 YFSETQ. V lost 1 base to trimming and J lost 3 bases, with 7 bases between them. This CDR3 comprises 13 residues. CDR3 residues: CASSLTGYTEAFF. CDR3 in DNA: TGCGCCAGCAGCTTGACAGGGTACACTGAAGCTTTCTTT. The full variable domain, completed using reference TRBV5-1 and TRBJ1-1, is KAGVTQTPRYLIKTRGQQVTLSCSPISGHRSVSWYQQTPGQGLQFLFEYFSETQRNKGNFPGRFSGRQFSNSRSEMNVSTLELGDSALYLCASSLTGYTEAFFGQGTRLTVV.

This clone was seen only a few times. Written as DNA, the CDR3 is TGCGCCAGCAGCCAAGTCGGTTTCATCACAGATACGCAGTATTTT. This gives the protein CASSQVGFITDTQYF. J is TRBJ2-3 and V is TRBV4-1; no clear D gene. Germline-derived CDR1 and CDR2 are MGHRA and YSYEKL. CDR3 size: 15 residues. Trimming removed 1 base from V and 2 bases from J, with 10 bases in between.

Of note for this clone: One junction end does not reproduce the germline sequence, and a read error may be involved. This sample also contains other DNA sequences that code for the same CDR3. The chain combines TRBV5-6 with TRBJ1-1; the match to TRBD1 covers 8 bases. The germline CDR1 and CDR2 sequences are SGHDT and YYEEEE. The CDR3 length is 14 residues. The CDR3 DNA is TGCGCCAGCAGCTTGGGGACAGGGAACACTGAAGCTTTCTTT. Translating gives CASSLGTGNTEAFF.

This chain joins TRBV7-8 and TRBJ1-5, with D maybe TRBD1 (5 bases). Germline V gene sequence: CDR1 SGHVS, CDR2 FQNEAQ. The length of the CDR3 is 15 residues. V lost 4 bases and J 7 bases, leaving 17 bases between the germline ends. The CDR3 DNA sequence: TGTGCCAGCAGCTCCGGTGCAGGGTCCGCGCAGCCCCAGCATTTT. Its translation is CASSSGAGSAQPQHF. The variable domain in full, with the rest retrieved from reference TRBV7-8 and TRBJ1-5, is GAGVSQSPRYKVAKRGQDVALRCDPISGHVSLFWYQQALGQGPEFLTYFQNEAQLDKSGLPSDRFFAERPEGSVSTLKIQRTQQEDSAVYLCASSSGAGSAQPQHFGDGTRLSIL.

This clone has more than one count but fewer than ten. The chain links TRBV5-4 to TRBJ1-2; D gene uncertain. This CDR3 comprises 14 residues. The V and J ends lost 4 bases and 4 bases respectively, with 14 bases between them. Germline CDR1 SGHNT, CDR2 YYREEE (reference sequence). CDR3 sequence: CASSPFGGVYGYTF. As DNA, the CDR3 is TGTGCCAGCAGCCCCTTCGGCGGGGTCTATGGCTACACCTTC.

The rearrangement uses TRBV5-4 and TRBJ1-1; tentative D call: TRBD1 (5 bases). The V end lost 3 bases, the J end lost 3 bases, and 6 bases lay between the germline ends. The CDR3 totals 12 residues. Germline CDR1 reads SGHNT; CDR2 reads YYREEE (reference sequence). CDR3 sequence reads: CASSWGDTEAFF. The CDR3, as DNA: TGTGCCAGCAGCTGGGGGGACACTGAAGCTTTCTTT.

V gene TRBV5-1 combines with J gene TRBJ2-5; 9 nucleotides line up with TRBD2. This CDR3 is built from 16 residues. Germline CDR1 reads SGHRS; CDR2 reads YFSETQ. V was clipped by 3 bases and J by 5 bases; unmatched bases: 11. In DNA, the CDR3 is TGCGCCAGCAGCTCACCCAGCGGGAGGCGCGCGGAGACCCAGTACTTC. Translation: CASSSPSGRRAETQYF.

The J gene is TRBJ2-7, the V gene TRBV5-1, with 7 positions matching TRBD1. Trimming took 3 bases from V and 0 from J; bases not matched to a gene: 6. CDR1 and CDR2 from the germline V gene are SGHRS and YFSETQ. CDR3 length equals 15 residues. The chain's CDR3 is CASSSRDRHSYEQYF. Written as DNA, the CDR3 is TGCGCCAGCAGCTCTCGGGACAGACACTCCTACGAGCAGTACTTC.

The gene calls are TRBV5-4 and TRBJ1-6, with a weak D call TRBD1 (6 bases). V was clipped by 3 bases and J by 9 bases, with 19 bases between them. From germline, CDR1 is SGHNT and CDR2 YYREEE (reference sequence). The CDR3 extends over 16 amino acids. The chain's CDR3 is CASSSAGDSVSSPLHF. For the CDR3, the DNA is TGTGCCAGCAGCTCAGCAGGGGATTCTGTTAGTTCACCCCTCCACTTT.

The chain carries TRBV5-4 and TRBJ1-2; D may be TRBD1 (6 bases). V was trimmed by 6 bases and J by 2 bases, leaving 11 bases between them. Per the germline V gene, CDR1 is SGHNT and CDR2 is YYREEE (reference sequence). The CDR3 contains 13 residues. The CDR3, as DNA: TGTGCCAGCAATTTGGACAGCAACTATGGCTACACCTTC. Protein: CASNLDSNYGYTF.

The chain couples TRBV10-3 to TRBJ2-7; TRBD2 might be the D (5 bases). CDR1 is ENHRY and CDR2 is SYGVKD in the germline V gene. The CDR3 is made up of 15 amino acids. V lost 7 bases to trimming and J lost 2 bases, with 18 bases between them. The CDR3, as DNA: TGTGCCATCACCCCCGACTACTCAAAAACCTACGAGCAGTACTTC. Its protein is CAITPDYSKTYEQYF.

This clone was seen just once. The chain couples TRBV10-3 to TRBJ2-5; D possibly corresponds to TRBD1 (6 bases). TRBJ2-7 explains the end of the DNA better; the J call may be wrong. The CDR3 spans 15 residues. The germline V gene has CDR1 ENHRY and CDR2 SYGVKD. The CDR3 DNA follows: TGTGCCATCAGAGAGAACAGGGTTAATGGGCTCGAGCAGTACTTC. Protein product: CAIRENRVNGLEQYF.

The chain couples TRBV10-3 to TRBJ1-5, with TRBD1 identical over 7 bases. CDR3 length: 18 amino acids. Trimming took 0 bases from V and 1 from J; bases not matched to a gene: 9. CDR1 and CDR2 from the germline V gene are ENHRY and SYGVKD. This CDR3 is CAISESGDRRVSNQPQHF. The CDR3 DNA reads as TGTGCCATCAGTGAGTCTGGGGACAGAAGGGTAAGCAATCAGCCCCAGCATTTT.

The gene calls are TRBV19 and TRBJ2-1, with 8 bases fitting TRBD2. The V gene end was trimmed by 10 bases and the J gene end by 9 bases; junction bases not matched to a gene: 14. In germline, CDR1 is LNHDA, CDR2 SQIVND (reference sequence). This CDR3 is built from 14 residues. CDR3 coding DNA: TGTGCCACCTTCCGGAGCGGGAGCCAGGGTGAGCAGTTCTTC. It encodes CATFRSGSQGEQFF. Full variable domain (missing parts from reference TRBV19 and TRBJ2-1): DGGITQSPKYLFRKEGQNVTLSCEQNLNHDAMYWYRQDPGQGLRLIYYSQIVNDFQKGDIAEGYSVSREKKESFPLTVTSAQKNPTAFYLCATFRSGSQGEQFFGPGTRLTVL.

The chain joins TRBV19 to TRBJ1-5, with 7 bases fitting TRBD1. With V trimmed by 5 bases and J by 0 bases, 4 bases remained unmatched. The CDR3 runs to 15 residues. Germline CDR1 is LNHDA and CDR2 is SQIVND (reference sequence). CDR3 nucleotide sequence: TGTGCCAGTAGTGTGAACAGGGGTAGCAATCAGCCCCAGCATTTT. Residues: CASSVNRGSNQPQHF. Combining the CDR3 with reference TRBV19 and TRBJ1-5 gives the whole variable domain DGGITQSPKYLFRKEGQNVTLSCEQNLNHDAMYWYRQDPGQGLRLIYYSQIVNDFQKGDIAEGYSVSREKKESFPLTVTSAQKNPTAFYLCASSVNRGSNQPQHFGDGTRLSIL.

The gene calls are TRBV27 and TRBJ2-7, with a possible D match to TRBD2 (6 bases). V dropped 1 base and J dropped 2 bases, with 12 bases sitting between them. The CDR3 runs to 15 residues. Germline CDR1 MNHEY, CDR2 SMNVEV (reference sequence). The CDR3, as DNA: TGTGCCAGCAGTTTATTTACTAGCAGAGCCTACGAGCAGTACTTC. Amino acid sequence: CASSLFTSRAYEQYF.

This rearrangement joins TRBV6-5 to TRBJ2-1, with TRBD2 as a possible D gene (6 bases). The V gene lost 2 bases and the J gene lost 2 bases, with 13 bases spanning the gap. This CDR3 contains 16 residues. The germline CDR1 and CDR2 sequences are MNHEY and SVGAGI. The CDR3 region has the DNA TGTGCCAGCAGTTACACCCGGGAGCACCCCTACAATGAGCAGTTCTTC. It encodes CASSYTREHPYNEQFF.

The chain combines TRBV7-6 with TRBJ2-5, with 7 bases identical to TRBD2. The CDR3 contains 13 residues. The junction had 5 bases not matched to a gene; V was cut back by 5 bases and J by 5 bases. Germline CDR1 reads SGHVS; CDR2 reads FNYEAQ. The CDR3 is CASSKGLWETQYF. In nucleotides, the CDR3 is TGTGCCAGCAGCAAGGGACTATGGGAGACCCAGTACTTC.

This chain links TRBV2 with TRBJ2-1; D perhaps matches TRBD2 (6 bases). The length of the CDR3 is 15 residues. Looked up from germline, CDR1 is SNHLY and CDR2 is FYNNEI. Trimming pared 5 bases from V and 0 bases from J, leaving 11 bases between. CDR3 nucleotide sequence: TGTGCCAGCAGTTCCCGGGACTCCTCCTACAATGAGCAGTTCTTC. It yields the protein CASSSRDSSYNEQFF. Full variable domain (rest looked up from reference TRBV2 and TRBJ2-1): EPEVTQTPSHQVTQMGQEVILRCVPISNHLYFYWYRQILGQKVEFLVSFYNNEISEKSEIFDDQFSVERPDGSNFTLKIRSTKLEDSAMYFCASSSRDSSYNEQFFGPGTRLTVL.

V usage is TRBV6-1 and J usage is TRBJ1-5; D uncertain. V was shortened by 0 bases and J by 0 bases, with 30 bases between the two germline ends. The CDR3 contains 23 residues. Germline V gene lookup returns CDR1 MNHNS and CDR2 SASEGT. The DNA of the CDR3 is TGTGCCAGCAGTGAAGCGGATGGGTTAATCGCCCTAGTTCGAGTCCCTAGCAATCAGCCCCAGCATTTT. Protein: CASSEADGLIALVRVPSNQPQHF.

V and J are TRBV30 and TRBJ1-2, with 7 positions matching TRBD1. V was clipped by 0 bases and J by 4 bases; unmatched bases: 5. CDR3 length: 14 residues. CDR1 and CDR2 from the germline V gene are GTSNPN and SVGIG (reference sequence). CDR3 nucleotide sequence: TGTGCCTGGAGTGTAATGACAGGGCCCTATGGCTACACCTTC. It codes for CAWSVMTGPYGYTF.

The gene calls are TRBV7-9 and TRBJ2-5; TRBD1 agrees at 9 bases. Germline values: CDR1 SEHNR, CDR2 FQNEAQ (reference sequence). With 6 bases clipped from V and 6 bases from J, the junction kept 11 bases outside the gene matches. The CDR3 contains 15 residues. The DNA for the CDR3 is TGTGCCAGCAGTAACCAGGACAGGGGCTGGCAGACCCAGTACTTC. As protein: CASSNQDRGWQTQYF.

This clone was detected once. This rearrangement joins TRBV6-1 to TRBJ1-5; the D gene is possibly TRBD1 (5 bases). CDR3 length: 14 residues. Per germline, CDR1 MNHNS and CDR2 SASEGT. With 7 bases removed from V and 1 base from J, the gap between germline ends came to 11 bases. The CDR3 reads CASTEEGSNQPQHF. The CDR3 DNA follows: TGTGCCAGCACCGAGGAGGGGAGCAATCAGCCCCAGCATTTT.

The chain combines TRBV7-8 with TRBJ2-7; possibly TRBD2 for D (5 bases). The CDR3 is made up of 11 amino acids. V gave up 5 bases and J gave up 3 bases, with 5 bases separating them. Germline V gives CDR1 SGHVS, CDR2 FQNEAQ. This CDR3 reads CASSEGYEQYF. DNA of the CDR3: TGTGCCAGCAGCGAGGGCTACGAGCAGTACTTC.

The chain carries TRBV28 and TRBJ1-1; maybe TRBD1 (5 bases). Germline V gene lookup returns CDR1 MDHEN and CDR2 SYDVKM. The CDR3 is made up of 14 amino acids. Trimming shortened V by 3 bases and J by 5 bases, and 13 bases separated the two germline ends. In DNA, the CDR3 is TGTGCCAGCAGTTTCTGGCAGGGCGGAACTGAAGCTTTCTTT. It specifies CASSFWQGGTEAFF. The complete variable domain, with remaining parts taken from reference TRBV28 and TRBJ1-1, reads DVKVTQSSRYLVKRTGEKVFLECVQDMDHENMFWYRQDPGLGLRLIYFSYDVKMKEKGDIPEGYSVSREKKERFSLILESASTNQTSMYLCASSFWQGGTEAFFGQGTRLTVV.

This clone was counted a single time. V usage is TRBV27 and J usage is TRBJ2-5; 10 bases agree with TRBD2. CDR3 length: 14 amino acids. Germline CDR1 MNHEY, CDR2 SMNVEV (reference sequence). Trimming cost V 6 bases and J 3 bases; bases outside gene matches: 4. The CDR3 DNA follows: TGTGCCAGCAGCTTGCTAGCGGGGGAAGAGACCCAGTACTTC. Translated: CASSLLAGEETQYF.

The chain links TRBV30 to TRBJ2-3; 8 bases align to TRBD1. CDR3 length: 14 amino acids. Germline CDR1 GTSNPN, CDR2 SVGIG (reference sequence). V trimming: 4 bases; J trimming: 3 bases; junction bases outside the gene matches: 6. The CDR3 protein is CAWIDRGNTDTQYF. In nucleotides, the CDR3 is TGTGCCTGGATCGACAGGGGAAATACAGATACGCAGTATTTT.

This clone was seen only a few times. This sequence joins TRBV28 and TRBJ1-3; D gene unclear. This CDR3 is built from 14 residues. CDR1 and CDR2 from the germline V gene are MDHEN and SYDVKM. The V gene lost 3 bases and the J gene lost 0 bases, with 6 bases spanning the gap. This chain's CDR3 is CASSFAGSGNTIYF. As DNA, the CDR3 is TGTGCCAGCAGTTTTGCAGGCTCTGGAAACACCATATATTTT.

The chain combines TRBV28 with TRBJ2-1; D is undetermined. CDR3 length equals 10 residues. Deletions cut 4 bases from V and 9 bases from J, with 4 bases between. Germline CDR1 is MDHEN and CDR2 is SYDVKM. The chain's CDR3 is CASSSFEQFF. The CDR3 DNA reads as TGTGCCAGCAGTTCTTTTGAGCAGTTCTTC.